This T cell receptor beta chain was observed in a study of blood T cell repertoires in COVID-19. The table came from immunoSEQ multiplex PCR; TCRdb's copy has only in-frame clones and leaves some out. In the table there are around 130,000 clones, around 76% of which are singletons. Losses at the gene ends were 1 base for V and 4 bases for J; bases not matched to a gene: 9. CDR1 and CDR2 (germline): GTSNPN, SVGIG (reference sequence). The CDR3 sequence is 16 residues long. The chain is built from TRBV30 and TRBJ2-1, with 8 positions matching TRBD1. The sequence came from a human donor in a cohort sampled during active COVID-19. Sequencing used peripheral blood. The CDR3 spells CAWSGGAGGSYNEQFF. In DNA form, the CDR3 reads TGTGCCTGGAGTGGTGGGGCAGGGGGCTCGTACAATGAGCAGTTCTTC.